This entry describes one TCR beta chain. The antigen remains unidentified. Germline-derived CDR1 and CDR2 are SGHVT and SQSDAQ. The V gene lost 5 bases and the J gene lost 5 bases, with 6 bases spanning the gap. CDR3 length: 11 residues. One entry per CDR3 protein results from TCRdb running MiXCR on the reads. The table includes 800,000 to 950,000 distinct CDR3 sequences, approximately 29% detected once. This entry is derived from a study of T cell repertoires in cytomegalovirus infection. Across the study: HLA-C-restricted CMV epitopes, recently identified, and well-studied HLA-B-restricted ones were used by the study.

Study results and limitations: Across the ex vivo response, the dominant clonotypes were HLA-C-restricted CMV-specific TCR beta clonotypes.

The chain combines TRBV7-4 with TRBJ2-5; D remains unclear. Here the sequenced sample was cultured CD8+ T cells from PBMCs, taken from culture after CMV antigen stimulation. The clonotype was recovered from a human donor in good health (CMV status not recorded). Some clones in this sample may be carry-over from other donors' samples. CDR3 nucleotides: TGTGCCAGCAGCGATTCGGAGACCCAGTACTTC. This gives the protein CASSDSETQYF.